The 15 T cell receptor beta chains listed next were all sequenced from one sample in a study of spatial heterogeneity in lung cancer. Using its own MiXCR run on the 5' RACE reads, TCRdb lists one record per CDR3 protein. The sample holds fewer than 55,000 distinct CDR3 sequences, about 7.4% seen once. Indicated time point: blood at routine non-recurrence follow-up after resection. Unsorted samples of tumor, nontumor lung or frozen PBMC had their whole RNA sequenced. The input for sequencing was PBMCs, taken at follow-up. These receptors all stem from a female donor with early-stage non-small cell lung cancer.

The chain uses TRBV20-1 and TRBJ1-1; D is undetermined. Trimming shortened V by 7 bases and J by 2 bases, and 14 bases separated the two germline ends. The germline V gene has CDR1 DFQATT and CDR2 SNEGSKA (reference sequence). CDR3 length: 13 amino acids. CDR3 loop: CSVGRTLNTEAFF. DNA for the CDR3: TGCAGTGTAGGCCGGACTCTCAACACTGAAGCTTTCTTT.

V is TRBV19 and J is TRBJ1-2, with D perhaps TRBD1 (6 bases). V shed 4 bases and J shed 0 bases, with 21 bases lying between them. The CDR3 is 18 residues long. In germline, CDR1 is LNHDA, CDR2 SQIVND (reference sequence). Written as DNA, the CDR3 is TGTGCCAGTAGTAGGACAGTACATGCGGCCTTGGCTAACTATGGCTACACCTTC. It translates to CASSRTVHAALANYGYTF. The complete variable domain, with remaining parts taken from reference TRBV19 and TRBJ1-2, reads DGGITQSPKYLFRKEGQNVTLSCEQNLNHDAMYWYRQDPGQGLRLIYYSQIVNDFQKGDIAEGYSVSREKKESFPLTVTSAQKNPTAFYLCASSRTVHAALANYGYTFGSGTRLTVV.

This clonotype appeared many times. V gene TRBV7-8 combines with J gene TRBJ2-7; D may be TRBD1 (6 bases). The CDR3 consists of 11 residues. The germline V and J ends were trimmed by 8 bases and 2 bases, with 7 bases remaining between them. Germline V gene data show CDR1 as SGHVS and CDR2 as FQNEAQ. The CDR3, as DNA: TGTGCCAGCGGACAGCCCTACGAGCAGTACTTC. This encodes CASGQPYEQYF.

V usage is TRBV18 and J usage is TRBJ1-1, with a possible D match to TRBD1 (6 bases). There are 12 residues in the CDR3. V was clipped by 3 bases and J by 11 bases, with 13 bases between them. The germline gives CDR1 KGHSH, CDR2 LQKENI. CDR3 coding DNA: TGTGCCAGCTCACCGATGACAGGTGACGCTTTCTTT. Translation: CASSPMTGDAFF.

This chain connects TRBV7-3 to TRBJ2-3, with 9 bases matching TRBD2. This CDR3 has 14 amino acids. Germline CDR1 reads SGHTA; CDR2 reads FQGTGA. Germline trimming cut 5 bases from V and 3 bases from J; bases unmatched to any gene: 3. The CDR3 sequence: CASSPLAGTDTQYF. CDR3 nucleotides: TGTGCCAGCAGCCCCCTAGCGGGGACAGATACGCAGTATTTT.

This clonotype has at least ten counts. This chain joins TRBV5-1 and TRBJ2-7; maybe TRBD2 (6 bases). The V gene's germline CDR1 is SGHRS and CDR2 YFSETQ. This CDR3 comprises 14 residues. V was pared by 3 bases and J by 2 bases, with 12 bases between. The CDR3 DNA reads as TGCGCCAGCAGCTACCGGGACTCGACCTACGAGCAGTACTTC. It is translated as CASSYRDSTYEQYF. Full variable domain (missing parts from reference TRBV5-1 and TRBJ2-7): KAGVTQTPRYLIKTRGQQVTLSCSPISGHRSVSWYQQTPGQGLQFLFEYFSETQRNKGNFPGRFSGRQFSNSRSEMNVSTLELGDSALYLCASSYRDSTYEQYFGPGTRLTVT.

This clonotype was observed many times. The V gene is TRBV6-5, the J gene TRBJ2-3; the match to TRBD2 covers 8 bases. V lost 8 bases and J lost 7; bases outside the gene matches: 8. Germline CDR1 MNHEY, CDR2 SVGAGI. The CDR3 has 13 amino acids. CDR3 region: CASARSGGNTQYF. CDR3 coding DNA: TGTGCCAGCGCGCGGAGCGGGGGAAATACGCAGTATTTT.

At least ten counts were recorded for this clonotype. The V call is TRBV5-1, the J call TRBJ1-1; D is undetermined. CDR1 is SGHRS and CDR2 is YFSETQ in the germline V gene. The CDR3 runs to 15 residues. V was pared by 4 bases and J by 0 bases, with 13 bases between. CDR3 DNA sequence: TGCGCCAGCAGCATATACCCTACGGTGAACACTGAAGCTTTCTTT. Its protein product is CASSIYPTVNTEAFF.

V and J are TRBV5-6 and TRBJ1-5; D remains ambiguous. V gave up 1 base and J gave up 6 bases, with 5 bases separating them. Looked up from germline, CDR1 is SGHDT and CDR2 is YYEEEE. CDR3 length: 12 residues. In nucleotides, the CDR3 is TGTGCCAGCAGCTTGCGGTCTCAGCCCCAGCATTTT. Translated: CASSLRSQPQHF.

This clonotype appeared many times. This sequence joins TRBV29-1 and TRBJ1-5; D unclear. This CDR3 contains 13 residues. Trimming took 4 bases from V and 7 from J, leaving 14 bases between them. Germline loops: CDR1 SQVTM, CDR2 ANQGSEA. The CDR3 DNA reads as TGCAGCGTTGTTCCTGTTGAGGGACAGCCCCAGCATTTT. It yields the protein CSVVPVEGQPQHF.

Concerning this clonotype itself: A read error is possible here, since a much larger clone lies one base away. The genes are TRBV29-1 and TRBJ1-2, with a weak D call TRBD1 (5 bases). Germline V lookup: CDR1 SQVTM, CDR2 ANQGSEA. The CDR3 runs to 16 residues. V gave up 4 bases and J gave up 7 bases, with 25 bases separating them. CDR3 in DNA: TGCAGCGTTGCCATCCTCAACGGTGAGGGGAATGGTGGCTACACCTTC. Its translation: CSVAILNGEGNGGYTF.

The V gene is TRBV3-1, the J gene TRBJ2-2; 9 nucleotides agree with TRBD2. J lost 6 bases, V lost 4 bases, and 15 bases had no gene match. Germline lookup yields CDR1 LGHDT and CDR2 YNNKEL (reference sequence). The CDR3 contains 18 residues. The CDR3 here is CASSPLLLVAGAAGELFF. The CDR3 bases are TGTGCCAGCAGCCCGCTTCTTTTGGTAGCGGGGGCGGCCGGGGAGCTGTTTTTT.

This clonotype appeared many times. The gene calls are TRBV20-1 and TRBJ2-1, with 7 bases lining up with TRBD1. Germline-derived CDR1 and CDR2 are DFQATT and SNEGSKA (reference sequence). This CDR3 region has 14 residues. The junction had 2 bases not matched to a gene; V was cut back by 0 bases and J by 3 bases. This chain's CDR3 is CSARDRGIYNEQFF. The CDR3 DNA sequence: TGCAGTGCTAGAGACAGGGGGATCTACAATGAGCAGTTCTTC.

This clonotype was detected ten times or more. The chain employs TRBV20-1 and TRBJ1-2; D may be TRBD1 (5 bases). V was cut by 1 base and J by 8 bases, with 17 bases left in between. The CDR3 spans 14 residues. Germline assignment: CDR1 DFQATT and CDR2 SNEGSKA (reference sequence). Here the CDR3 reads CSARVTGLKGGYTF. The CDR3 DNA reads as TGCAGTGCTAGAGTTACGGGACTTAAAGGGGGCTACACCTTC.

This clonotype was detected a few times. The chain couples TRBV7-2 to TRBJ2-4, with D hard to call. The CDR3 totals 15 residues. The germline CDR1 and CDR2 sequences are SGHTA and FQGNSA. With 5 bases removed from V and 1 base from J, the gap between germline ends came to 12 bases. This chain's CDR3 is CASSPHIVAKNIQYF. The CDR3, as DNA: TGTGCCAGCAGCCCCCATATTGTGGCCAAAAACATTCAGTACTTC.